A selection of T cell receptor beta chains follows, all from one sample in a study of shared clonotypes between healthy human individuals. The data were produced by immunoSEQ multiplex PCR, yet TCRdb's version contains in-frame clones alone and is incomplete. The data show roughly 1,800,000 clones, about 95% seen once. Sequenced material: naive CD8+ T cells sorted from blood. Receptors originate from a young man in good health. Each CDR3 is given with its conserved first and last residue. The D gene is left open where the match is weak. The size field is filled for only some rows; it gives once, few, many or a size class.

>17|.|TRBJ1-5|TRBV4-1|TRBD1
CASSRNGRGQGLQPQHF
TGCGCCAGCAGCCGAAACGGGCGGGGACAGGGGCTACAGCCCCAGCATTTT
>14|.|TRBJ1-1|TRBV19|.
CASRSRQANTEAFF
TGTGCCAGTAGATCCCGGCAGGCGAACACTGAAGCTTTCTTT
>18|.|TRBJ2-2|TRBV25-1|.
CASSLSLGGTLFTGELFF
TGTGCCAGCAGCCTCTCCCTCGGCGGGACTCTTTTCACCGGGGAGCTGTTTTTT
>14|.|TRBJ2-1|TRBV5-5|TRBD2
CASSLLAGAYEQFF
TGTGCCAGCAGCTTACTAGCGGGGGCCTATGAGCAGTTCTTC
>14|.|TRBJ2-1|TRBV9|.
CASTSDTSYNEQFF
TGTGCCAGCACCTCGGACACCTCCTACAATGAGCAGTTCTTC
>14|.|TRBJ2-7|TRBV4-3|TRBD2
CASSQGTSAYEQYF
TGCGCCAGCAGCCAAGGGACTAGCGCCTACGAGCAGTACTTC
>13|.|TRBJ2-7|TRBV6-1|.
CASIVPGSYEQYF
TGTGCCAGCATAGTTCCAGGGAGCTACGAGCAGTACTTC
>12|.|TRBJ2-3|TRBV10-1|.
CASSMGGDTQYF
TGCGCCAGCAGTATGGGGGGAGATACGCAGTATTTT
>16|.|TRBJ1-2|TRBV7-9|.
CASSLADRRTNYGYTF
TGTGCCAGCAGCTTAGCTGATAGGCGAACTAACTATGGCTACACCTTC
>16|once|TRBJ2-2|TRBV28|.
CASSLFPSSHTGELFF
TGTGCCAGCAGTTTATTTCCTAGCAGCCACACCGGGGAGCTGTTTTTT
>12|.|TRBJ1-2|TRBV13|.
CASSLRGGGYTF
TGTGCCAGCAGCTTACGGGGCGGTGGCTACACCTTC
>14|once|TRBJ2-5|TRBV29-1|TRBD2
CSIIAGQDQETQYF
TGCAGCATTATAGCGGGGCAAGACCAAGAGACCCAGTACTTC
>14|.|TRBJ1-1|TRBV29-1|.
CSVERAGLNTEAFF
TGCAGCGTTGAACGGGCAGGATTGAACACTGAAGCTTTCTTT
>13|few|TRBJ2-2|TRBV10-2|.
CASSLGGPGELFF
TGCGCCAGCTCGTTGGGAGGCCCCGGGGAGCTGTTTTTT
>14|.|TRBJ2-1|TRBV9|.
CASSLSTSIDEQFF
TGTGCCAGCAGCTTATCGACTAGTATCGATGAGCAGTTCTTC
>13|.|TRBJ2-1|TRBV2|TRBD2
CATTERGGYEQFF
TGTGCCACCACCGAGCGGGGGGGATATGAGCAGTTCTTC
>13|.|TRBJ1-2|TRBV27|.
CASSLAGNYGYTF
TGTGCCAGCAGCTTGGCGGGGAACTATGGCTACACCTTC
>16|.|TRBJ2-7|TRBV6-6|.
CASVPAPSYSPYEQYF
TGTGCCAGCGTCCCGGCCCCTAGCTACTCTCCCTACGAGCAGTACTTC
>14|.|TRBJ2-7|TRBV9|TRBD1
CASSVGGTGNEQYF
TGTGCCAGCAGCGTAGGAGGGACAGGGAACGAGCAGTACTTC
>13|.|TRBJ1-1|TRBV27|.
CASSLVPPAEAFF
TGTGCCAGCAGTTTGGTCCCGCCCGCCGAAGCTTTCTTT